The 32 T cell receptor beta chains below come from one sample, sequenced in a study of blood T cell repertoires in COVID-19. The assay was immunoSEQ multiplex PCR, and TCRdb's table has in-frame clones only and misses some. This table holds approximately 68,000 clones, around 87% found once. Specimen: peripheral blood. The receptors derive from a man aged 45-60 years with active COVID-19.

The CDR3, as DNA: TGCGCCAGCAGAGCGGGGATAGCGGGGCCACAGGAGACCCAGTACTTC. This sequence encodes CASRAGIAGPQETQYF. This sequence joins TRBV5-1 and TRBJ2-5; 8 bases are a match to TRBD2. This CDR3 is 16 amino acids long. Trimming at V came to 5 bases and at J to 5 bases, leaving 14 bases not matched to a gene. Germline assignment: CDR1 SGHRS and CDR2 YFSETQ.

CDR3 DNA sequence: TGTGCCAGCAGCTTACTAGCGGGGTACAATGAGCAGTTCTTC. Amino acids: CASSLLAGYNEQFF. The gene calls are TRBV13 and TRBJ2-1, with 9 bases aligning to TRBD2. Germline lookup yields CDR1 PRHDT and CDR2 FYEKMQ (reference sequence). The CDR3 is 14 amino acids. The trim removed 2 bases at V and 4 bases at J, leaving 0 bases unmatched.

The chain recombines TRBV7-3 with TRBJ1-1, with D unresolved. This CDR3 comprises 14 residues. Germline CDR1 and CDR2: SGHTA and FQGTGA. Trimming removed 3 bases at V and 4 bases at J, with 12 bases between. CDR3 loop: CASSFGFGSTEAFF. The CDR3 bases are TGTGCCAGCAGCTTCGGATTTGGGAGCACTGAAGCTTTCTTT.

CDR3 in DNA: TGTGCCAGCTCACCATTTGTTACAGGGGATGGCTACACCTTC. Its protein is CASSPFVTGDGYTF. This chain joins TRBV18 and TRBJ1-2; TRBD1 matches at 7 bases. V trimming: 2 bases; J trimming: 6 bases; junction bases outside the gene matches: 6. The CDR3 totals 14 residues. Germline V gene sequence: CDR1 KGHSH, CDR2 LQKENI.

The V and J genes are TRBV30 and TRBJ1-1; the match to TRBD1 covers 7 bases. CDR1 GTSNPN and CDR2 SVGIG come from the germline V gene (reference sequence). The CDR3 runs 18 residues. The trim removed 0 bases at V and 4 bases at J, leaving 17 bases unmatched. This CDR3 is CAWSVPYGIGGLGTEAFF. The CDR3 bases are TGTGCCTGGAGTGTGCCCTACGGAATAGGGGGCTTGGGCACTGAAGCTTTCTTT.

This clone was picked up a small number of times. V gene TRBV5-4 combines with J gene TRBJ2-2; possibly TRBD1 for D (5 bases). The CDR3 contains 16 residues. Germline V gene data show CDR1 as SGHNT and CDR2 as YYREEE (reference sequence). V was shortened by 0 bases and J by 3 bases, with 12 bases between the two germline ends. CDR3 nucleotide sequence: TGTGCCAGCAGCTTGGATCGACAGACCGACACCGGGGAGCTGTTTTTT. This encodes CASSLDRQTDTGELFF.

CDR3 protein: CASSPTSTDTQYF. The DNA for the CDR3 is TGTGCCAGCTCACCGACTAGCACAGATACGCAGTATTTT. V is TRBV18 and J is TRBJ2-3; D uncertain. V was clipped by 3 bases and J by 0 bases, with 4 bases between them. CDR1 KGHSH and CDR2 LQKENI come from the germline V gene. The CDR3 is made up of 13 amino acids.

The J gene is TRBJ2-7, the V gene TRBV14; 7 bases are a match to TRBD2. Unmatched junction bases numbered 8, after V lost 1 base and J lost 2 bases. The CDR3 extends over 16 amino acids. CDR1 is SGHDN and CDR2 is FVKESK in the germline V gene. The CDR3 spells CASSQVGGIPTYEQYF. In DNA, the CDR3 is TGTGCCAGCAGCCAAGTCGGGGGGATTCCCACCTACGAGCAGTACTTC. The full variable domain, rest sourced from reference TRBV14 and TRBJ2-7, is EAGVTQFPSHSVIEKGQTVTLRCDPISGHDNLYWYRRVMGKEIKFLLHFVKESKQDESGMPNNRFLAERTGGTYSTLKVQPAELEDSGVYFCASSQVGGIPTYEQYFGPGTRLTVT.

This sequence joins TRBV5-1 and TRBJ2-1; D may be TRBD2 (6 bases). The V end was cut by 1 base, the J end by 1 base, with 9 bases between. The germline V gene encodes CDR1 SGHRS and CDR2 YFSETQ. The CDR3 is made up of 15 amino acids. This chain's CDR3 is CASSLTGDSYNEQFF. CDR3 sequence (DNA): TGCGCCAGCAGCTTGACGGGGGATTCCTACAATGAGCAGTTCTTC.

In regard to this clone: One end of the junction fails to match germline, which may point to a read error. The chain links TRBV7-9 to TRBJ1-2; D remains ambiguous. The germline V gene encodes CDR1 SEHNR and CDR2 FQNEAQ (reference sequence). This CDR3 region has 11 residues. CDR3 amino acids: CASSLEVSPIF. Here the CDR3 DNA reads TGTGCCAGCAGCTTAGAGGTTAGCCCTATCTTC.

This chain connects TRBV7-9 to TRBJ1-4; D remains ambiguous. This CDR3 comprises 13 residues. CDR1 is SEHNR and CDR2 is FQNEAQ in the germline V gene (reference sequence). V lost 2 bases, J lost 6 bases, and 7 bases lay in between. The DNA of the CDR3 is TGTGCCAGCAGCTTACGGGTAGATGAAAAACTGTTTTTT. Translated: CASSLRVDEKLFF.

This chain uses TRBV27 with TRBJ2-1, with 10 bases that match TRBD2. The trim removed 6 bases at V and 6 bases at J, leaving 11 bases unmatched. The CDR3 length is 16 residues. Germline CDR1 MNHEY, CDR2 SMNVEV (reference sequence). CDR3 nucleotides: TGTGCCAGCAGCCCCGCGGAACTAGCGGGGTTCAATGAGCAGTTCTTC. Translated: CASSPAELAGFNEQFF.

J is TRBJ1-5 and V is TRBV6-2 or TRBV6-3, with a possible D match to TRBD1 (6 bases). V dropped 3 bases and J dropped 2 bases, with 26 bases sitting between them. This CDR3 spans 20 amino acids. The germline gives CDR1 MNHEY, CDR2 SVGEGT. CDR3 DNA: TGTGCCAGCAGTTATAATCTCAAGGACAGACGTGGGGGGGGCAATCAGCCCCAGCATTTT. Its translation: CASSYNLKDRRGGGNQPQHF.

The chain is built from TRBV5-1 and TRBJ1-4, with TRBD1 matching 7 bases. Germline CDR1 reads SGHRS; CDR2 reads YFSETQ. This CDR3 has 14 amino acids. Trimming cost V 3 bases and J 8 bases; bases outside gene matches: 7. CDR3 amino acids: CASSYGQVPEKLFF. The CDR3 DNA is TGCGCCAGCAGCTACGGACAGGTACCCGAAAAACTGTTTTTT. The full variable domain, in which reference TRBV5-1 and TRBJ1-4 provide the parts outside the CDR3, is KAGVTQTPRYLIKTRGQQVTLSCSPISGHRSVSWYQQTPGQGLQFLFEYFSETQRNKGNFPGRFSGRQFSNSRSEMNVSTLELGDSALYLCASSYGQVPEKLFFGSGTQLSVL.

The chain recombines TRBV2 with TRBJ2-7; D may be TRBD2 (5 bases). The germline V gene has CDR1 SNHLY and CDR2 FYNNEI. This CDR3 has 13 residues. V was shortened by 5 bases and J by 6 bases, with 14 bases between the two germline ends. CDR3 sequence: CASSSQWAGEQYF. The CDR3 DNA reads as TGTGCCAGCAGTTCCCAATGGGCGGGCGAGCAGTACTTC.

The V and J genes are TRBV19 and TRBJ1-4; D uncertain. Trimming cost V 7 bases and J 3 bases, with 9 bases left between them. This CDR3 comprises 13 residues. Germline-derived CDR1 and CDR2 are LNHDA and SQIVND (reference sequence). The DNA of the CDR3 is TGTGCCAGTACCCGGAGCTCTAATGAAAAACTGTTTTTT. It yields the protein CASTRSSNEKLFF.

V is TRBV5-1 and J is TRBJ1-2; D uncertain. There are 14 residues in the CDR3. Per the germline V gene, CDR1 is SGHRS and CDR2 is YFSETQ. V was shortened by 0 bases and J by 5 bases, with 11 bases between the two germline ends. CDR3 in DNA: TGCGCCAGCAGCTTGGAGGGCAGCGGGTATGGCTACACCTTC. Translation: CASSLEGSGYGYTF.

This clone was counted a single time. CDR3 bases: TGTGCCAGCTCACCCTCGTCGCGGGGTTCCTACGAGCAGTACTTC. It yields the protein CASSPSSRGSYEQYF. V and J are TRBV18 and TRBJ2-7; D is possibly TRBD2 (6 bases). CDR1 KGHSH and CDR2 LQKENI come from the germline V gene. This CDR3 has 15 residues. Trimming left V 3 bases short and J 1 base short, with 13 bases between.

This chain uses TRBV2 with TRBJ2-7, with 9 bases matching TRBD2. The germline V gene has CDR1 SNHLY and CDR2 FYNNEI. CDR3 length: 14 residues. With 6 bases clipped from V and 6 bases from J, the junction kept 9 bases outside the gene matches. In DNA, the CDR3 is TGTGCCAGCAGCCCCCCGGGACTAGCAGGCGAGCAGTACTTC. Encoded protein: CASSPPGLAGEQYF.

The rearrangement joins TRBV6-5 to TRBJ2-5, with D tentatively TRBD2 (6 bases). V lost 5 bases and J lost 3, with 16 bases in between. CDR1 is MNHEY, CDR2 SVGAGI, per germline. CDR3 length: 15 residues. CDR3 DNA sequence: TGTGCCAGCAGTAGTGGGTCCGGCGGGGAAGAGACCCAGTACTTC. This codes for CASSSGSGGEETQYF.

This chain uses TRBV5-1 with TRBJ1-6, with TRBD1 as a possible D gene (6 bases). The CDR3 runs 17 residues. V was shortened by 3 bases and J by 0 bases, with 13 bases between the two germline ends. Germline V gene lookup returns CDR1 SGHRS and CDR2 YFSETQ. The CDR3 loop reads CASSSGTPSSYNSPLHF. CDR3 nucleotide sequence: TGCGCCAGCAGCTCGGGGACACCCAGCTCCTATAATTCACCCCTCCACTTT.

CDR3 bases: TGTGCCAGCAGCCCTTCGGGGACTAGCGGGAAAGGCGAGCAGTACTTC. Protein sequence: CASSPSGTSGKGEQYF. J is TRBJ2-7 and V is TRBV28, with 13 bases matching TRBD2. V lost 6 bases, J lost 6 bases, and 11 bases stayed unmatched. The CDR3 runs to 16 residues. The germline V gene encodes CDR1 MDHEN and CDR2 SYDVKM.

The chain links TRBV28 to TRBJ1-1; TRBD1 matches at 7 bases. CDR1 and CDR2 (germline): MDHEN, SYDVKM. The ends lost 4 bases at V and 0 bases at J; junction bases unmatched: 2. This CDR3 has 14 residues. This CDR3 is CASSSGGLNTEAFF. In nucleotides, the CDR3 is TGTGCCAGCAGTTCAGGGGGGCTGAACACTGAAGCTTTCTTT.

This rearrangement joins TRBV2 to TRBJ1-5, with 7 bases fitting TRBD1. The CDR3 covers 14 residues. CDR1 SNHLY and CDR2 FYNNEI come from the germline V gene. Germline trimming cut 6 bases from V and 6 bases from J; bases unmatched to any gene: 8. The CDR3: CASSASTGAQPQHF. The CDR3 coding sequence is TGTGCCAGCAGCGCATCCACAGGGGCTCAGCCCCAGCATTTT.

In this sample, this clone turned up a few times. The V gene is TRBV5-1, the J gene TRBJ2-5, with 12 bases that match TRBD1. From germline, CDR1 is SGHRS and CDR2 YFSETQ. The CDR3 is 17 amino acids. V was clipped by 3 bases and J by 1 base; unmatched bases: 7. The CDR3 DNA is TGCGCCAGCAGCTCCGGGACAGGGGGCGCGCGCCAAGAGACCCAGTACTTC. As protein: CASSSGTGGARQETQYF. Full variable domain (rest looked up from reference TRBV5-1 and TRBJ2-5): KAGVTQTPRYLIKTRGQQVTLSCSPISGHRSVSWYQQTPGQGLQFLFEYFSETQRNKGNFPGRFSGRQFSNSRSEMNVSTLELGDSALYLCASSSGTGGARQETQYFGPGTRLLVL.

This clone was seen only a few times. The chain carries TRBV12-3 or TRBV12-4 and TRBJ2-4, with a tentative D call TRBD2 (5 bases). The CDR3 covers 13 residues. Trimming left V 3 bases short and J 6 bases short, with 9 bases between. The CDR3 DNA follows: TGTGCCAGCAGTTTCGAGGGAAGAAACATTCAGTACTTC. It is translated as CASSFEGRNIQYF.

The chain joins TRBV24-1 to TRBJ2-1; 16 nucleotides agree with TRBD2. Germline lookup yields CDR1 KGHDR and CDR2 SFDVKD. Trimming at V came to 3 bases and at J to 8 bases, leaving 6 bases not matched to a gene. The CDR3 consists of 17 residues. The CDR3: CATSDNRGLAGGDEQFF. As DNA, the CDR3 is TGTGCCACCAGTGATAACCGGGGACTAGCGGGAGGGGATGAGCAGTTCTTC.

J is TRBJ2-1 and V is TRBV28, with TRBD1 matching over 10 bases. Germline V gives CDR1 MDHEN, CDR2 SYDVKM. This CDR3 is built from 16 residues. J was trimmed by 4 bases and V by 5 bases; bases with no gene match: 8. CDR3 in amino acids: CASSGRQGARYNEQFF. Here the CDR3 DNA reads TGTGCCAGCAGTGGACGACAGGGGGCGAGGTACAATGAGCAGTTCTTC.

The CDR3 is CASSVASEGQHTPYRYNSPLHF. The CDR3 DNA sequence: TGTGCCAGCAGCGTAGCGTCTGAGGGACAGCACACTCCTTATCGTTATAATTCACCCCTCCACTTT. V usage is TRBV9 and J usage is TRBJ1-6; the match to TRBD1 covers 7 bases. The junction had 22 bases not matched to a gene; V was cut back by 0 bases and J by 4 bases. The CDR3 sequence is 22 residues long. Per germline, CDR1 SGDLS and CDR2 YYNGEE.

This rearrangement joins TRBV7-2 to TRBJ2-1; maybe TRBD2 (6 bases). The V gene's germline CDR1 is SGHTA and CDR2 FQGNSA. This CDR3 has 15 amino acids. The V end lost 6 bases, the J end lost 2 bases, and 14 bases lay between the germline ends. The CDR3 region is CASSLSRGTYNEQFF. In nucleotides, the CDR3 is TGTGCCAGCAGTCTTTCTCGCGGGACCTACAATGAGCAGTTCTTC.

This clone was detected only once. V gene TRBV18 combines with J gene TRBJ2-6; perhaps TRBD2 as D (6 bases). CDR1 is KGHSH, CDR2 LQKENI, per germline. The CDR3 covers 17 residues. V was trimmed by 0 bases and J by 4 bases, leaving 13 bases between them. CDR3 bases: TGTGCCAGCTCACCACCGGGCGGGGCGACGGGGGCCAACGTCCTGACTTTC. Translated: CASSPPGGATGANVLTF.

V is TRBV7-9 and J is TRBJ1-1; D possibly corresponds to TRBD1 (6 bases). In germline, CDR1 is SEHNR, CDR2 FQNEAQ (reference sequence). The CDR3 spans 16 residues. The germline V and J ends were trimmed by 5 bases and 1 base, with 17 bases remaining between them. CDR3 sequence (DNA): TGTGCCAGCAGCCCTTCCTATAGACAGGAGAACACTGAAGCTTTCTTT. It yields the protein CASSPSYRQENTEAFF.